The rows below give T cell receptor beta chains drawn from one sample of a study of blood T cell repertoires in COVID-19. The method was immunoSEQ multiplex PCR; TCRdb's version includes in-frame clones alone and lacks a portion of them. There are about 89,000 clones in the sample; 80% occur only once, and about 19% lies in the top ten. Specimen: peripheral blood. The receptor set was obtained from an elderly woman with acute or convalescent COVID-19. Each CDR3 is given with its conserved first and last residue. The order of the fields is CDR3 protein, CDR3 length, V gene, J gene.

CDR3aa: CASSPHRDSSYEQYF; len: 15; v_gene: TRBV3-1/TRBV3-2; j_gene: TRBJ2-7
CDR3aa: CASSPDGLNTGELFF; len: 15; v_gene: TRBV18; j_gene: TRBJ2-2
CDR3aa: CASSWRSGELFF; len: 12; v_gene: TRBV27; j_gene: TRBJ2-2
CDR3aa: CATSTQLNNEQFF; len: 13; v_gene: TRBV24-1; j_gene: TRBJ2-1
CDR3aa: CATRQGVYNEQFF; len: 13; v_gene: TRBV18; j_gene: TRBJ2-1
CDR3aa: CAIHPDQGAGYYGYTF; len: 16; v_gene: TRBV10-3; j_gene: TRBJ1-2
CDR3aa: CASSFRDTQYF; len: 11; v_gene: TRBV12-3/TRBV12-4; j_gene: TRBJ2-3
CDR3aa: CASSIPGRPSGNTIYF; len: 16; v_gene: TRBV19; j_gene: TRBJ1-3
CDR3aa: CASSDRGLSNQPQHF; len: 15; v_gene: TRBV27; j_gene: TRBJ1-5
CDR3aa: CASSLVSGRFTDTQYF; len: 16; v_gene: TRBV27; j_gene: TRBJ2-3
CDR3aa: CASSIDLFYTEAFF; len: 14; v_gene: TRBV19; j_gene: TRBJ1-1
CDR3aa: CAASGSANTGELFF; len: 14; v_gene: TRBV7-6; j_gene: TRBJ2-2
CDR3aa: CASSMDRVGYTF; len: 12; v_gene: TRBV19; j_gene: TRBJ1-2
CDR3aa: CASSTTGLGAGQPQHF; len: 16; v_gene: TRBV19; j_gene: TRBJ1-5
CDR3aa: CASSHPGTSWENIQYF; len: 16; v_gene: TRBV4-2; j_gene: TRBJ2-4
CDR3aa: CASSPMGPRGSENEKLFF; len: 18; v_gene: TRBV18; j_gene: TRBJ1-4
CDR3aa: CASSQVPSSTANYGYTF; len: 17; v_gene: TRBV3-1/TRBV3-2; j_gene: TRBJ1-2
CDR3aa: CAWTLRRTNYGYTF; len: 14; v_gene: TRBV30; j_gene: TRBJ1-2
CDR3aa: CASSRPRVGGANVLTF; len: 16; v_gene: TRBV7-3; j_gene: TRBJ2-6
CDR3aa: CASSRPGTGVNTEAFF; len: 16; v_gene: TRBV5-8; j_gene: TRBJ1-1
CDR3aa: CASSRDKKNSPLHF; len: 14; v_gene: TRBV11-2; j_gene: TRBJ1-6
CDR3aa: CASNNYNEQFF; len: 11; v_gene: TRBV6-5; j_gene: TRBJ2-1
CDR3aa: CASSLGLAGGTDTQYF; len: 16; v_gene: TRBV5-1; j_gene: TRBJ2-3
CDR3aa: CASSTGQYNEQFF; len: 13; v_gene: TRBV18; j_gene: TRBJ2-1
CDR3aa: CASRAGTSGNTIYF; len: 14; v_gene: TRBV6-6; j_gene: TRBJ1-3
CDR3aa: CASRQAVLYNSPLHF; len: 15; v_gene: TRBV6-5; j_gene: TRBJ1-6
CDR3aa: CASSLNLAGQTYNEQFF; len: 17; v_gene: TRBV11-3; j_gene: TRBJ2-1
CDR3aa: CASSFLSEGNQPQHF; len: 15; v_gene: TRBV27; j_gene: TRBJ1-5
CDR3aa: CASRLGPAGELFF; len: 13; v_gene: TRBV2; j_gene: TRBJ2-2
CDR3aa: CASSDSGQGNQPQHF; len: 15; v_gene: TRBV6-4; j_gene: TRBJ1-5
CDR3aa: CASSLTGGRADTQYF; len: 15; v_gene: TRBV27; j_gene: TRBJ2-3
CDR3aa: CASSLDRGAPNYGYTF; len: 16; v_gene: TRBV5-1; j_gene: TRBJ1-2
CDR3aa: CASSSAGTLNTEAFF; len: 15; v_gene: TRBV9; j_gene: TRBJ1-1
CDR3aa: CASSLSYITGGTEAFF; len: 16; v_gene: TRBV7-9; j_gene: TRBJ1-1
CDR3aa: CASSSPGVEGNTIYF; len: 15; v_gene: TRBV5-1; j_gene: TRBJ1-3
CDR3aa: CASSFRRPSYEQYF; len: 14; v_gene: TRBV27; j_gene: TRBJ2-7
CDR3aa: CASSTQGGSNQPQHF; len: 15; v_gene: TRBV21-1; j_gene: TRBJ1-5
CDR3aa: CASSIRMQWSSPLHF; len: 15; v_gene: TRBV6-6; j_gene: TRBJ1-6
CDR3aa: CASRPGGTGELFF; len: 13; v_gene: TRBV7-3; j_gene: TRBJ2-2
CDR3aa: CASSQWGEGTQYF; len: 13; v_gene: TRBV2; j_gene: TRBJ2-5
CDR3aa: CASSHRQGTEAFF; len: 13; v_gene: TRBV23-1; j_gene: TRBJ1-1
CDR3aa: CASSYWAGVGNEQFF; len: 15; v_gene: TRBV6-2/TRBV6-3; j_gene: TRBJ2-1
CDR3aa: CASSLGVGYEQYF; len: 13; v_gene: TRBV28; j_gene: TRBJ2-7
CDR3aa: CASSESATRIEQFF; len: 14; v_gene: TRBV2; j_gene: TRBJ2-1
CDR3aa: CASSPWTGNTGELFF; len: 15; v_gene: TRBV3-1/TRBV3-2; j_gene: TRBJ2-2
CDR3aa: CASSFDQGVKHF; len: 12; v_gene: TRBV7-6; j_gene: TRBJ2-7
CDR3aa: CASSFWDRVYEQYF; len: 14; v_gene: TRBV27; j_gene: TRBJ2-7
CDR3aa: CASSLGAGTGSTDTQYF; len: 17; v_gene: TRBV5-4; j_gene: TRBJ2-3
CDR3aa: CASSTRTGGFTDTQYF; len: 16; v_gene: TRBV5-1; j_gene: TRBJ2-3
CDR3aa: CASSLPGLAGGSQYF; len: 15; v_gene: TRBV5-1; j_gene: TRBJ2-7
CDR3aa: CASSHRARTGGGNQPQHF; len: 18; v_gene: TRBV4-2; j_gene: TRBJ1-5
CDR3aa: CASTLAELMAQYF; len: 13; v_gene: TRBV2; j_gene: TRBJ2-5
CDR3aa: CASLKTSGSADTQYF; len: 15; v_gene: TRBV6-5; j_gene: TRBJ2-3
CDR3aa: CATSRGGLAASYNEQFF; len: 17; v_gene: TRBV15; j_gene: TRBJ2-1
CDR3aa: CASSWGDYYTDTQYF; len: 15; v_gene: TRBV5-5; j_gene: TRBJ2-3
CDR3aa: CASSQDRAGANVLTF; len: 15; v_gene: TRBV18; j_gene: TRBJ2-6
CDR3aa: CASSPQAHETQYF; len: 13; v_gene: TRBV19; j_gene: TRBJ2-5
CDR3aa: CASSPGLAGVSSYEQYF; len: 17; v_gene: TRBV5-1; j_gene: TRBJ2-7